The sequence of this T cell receptor beta chain was determined in a study of control samples from healthy donors and cancer patients. This clone has just one count. Method: immunoSEQ multiplex PCR; TCRdb's copy keeps in-frame clones and lacks some. This sample has 150,000 to 200,000 clones, with 90% to 95% found just once. Material for sequencing was blood. The source of this sequence is a woman in her thirties or forties in good health.

CDR3 region: CASSERGPAYGYTF. In nucleotides, the CDR3 is TGTGCCAGCAGTGAAAGGGGGCCTGCCTATGGCTACACCTTC. The chain joins TRBV28 to TRBJ1-2; 7 nucleotides line up with TRBD1. The V gene end was trimmed by 5 bases and the J gene end by 4 bases; junction bases not matched to a gene: 7. The CDR3 contains 14 residues. Germline V gene data show CDR1 as MDHEN and CDR2 as SYDVKM.